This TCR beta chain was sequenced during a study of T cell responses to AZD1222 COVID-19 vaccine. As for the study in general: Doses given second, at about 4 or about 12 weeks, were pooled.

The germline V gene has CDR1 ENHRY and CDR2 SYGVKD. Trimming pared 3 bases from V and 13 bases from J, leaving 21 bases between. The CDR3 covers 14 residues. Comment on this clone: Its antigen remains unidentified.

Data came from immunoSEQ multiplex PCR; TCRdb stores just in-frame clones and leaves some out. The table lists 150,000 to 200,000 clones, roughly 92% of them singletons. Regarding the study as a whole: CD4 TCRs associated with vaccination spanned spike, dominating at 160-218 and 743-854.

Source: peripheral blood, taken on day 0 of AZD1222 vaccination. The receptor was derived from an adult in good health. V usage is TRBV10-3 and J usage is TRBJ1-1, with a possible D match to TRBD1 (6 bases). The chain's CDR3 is CAISDGDAGESGFF. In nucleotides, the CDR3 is TGTGCCATCAGTGACGGGGACGCAGGGGAAAGCGGTTTCTTT.